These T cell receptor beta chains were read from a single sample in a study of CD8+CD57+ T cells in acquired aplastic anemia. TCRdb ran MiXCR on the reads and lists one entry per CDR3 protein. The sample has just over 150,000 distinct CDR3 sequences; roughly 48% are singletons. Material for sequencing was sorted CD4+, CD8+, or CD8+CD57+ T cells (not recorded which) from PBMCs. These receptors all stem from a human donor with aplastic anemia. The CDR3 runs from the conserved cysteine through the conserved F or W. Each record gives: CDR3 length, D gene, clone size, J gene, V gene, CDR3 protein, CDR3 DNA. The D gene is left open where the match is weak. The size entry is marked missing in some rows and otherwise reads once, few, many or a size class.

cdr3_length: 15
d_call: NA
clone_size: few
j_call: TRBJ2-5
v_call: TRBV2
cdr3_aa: CASSEAAYLQETQYF
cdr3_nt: TGTGCCAGCAGTGAAGCGGCGTACCTCCAAGAGACCCAGTACTTC

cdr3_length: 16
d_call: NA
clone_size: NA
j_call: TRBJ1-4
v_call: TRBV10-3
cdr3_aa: CASSSQIGVANEKLFF
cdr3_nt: TGTGCCAGCAGTTCTCAGATCGGGGTAGCTAATGAAAAACTGTTTTTT

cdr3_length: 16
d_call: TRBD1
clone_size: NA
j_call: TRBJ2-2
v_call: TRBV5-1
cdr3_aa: CASSYGGTGSGGELFF
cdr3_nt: TGCGCCAGCAGCTACGGGGGGACAGGGAGTGGCGGGGAGCTGTTTTTT

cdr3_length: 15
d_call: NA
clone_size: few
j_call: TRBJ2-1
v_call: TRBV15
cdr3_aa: CATSRDAPGSNEQFF
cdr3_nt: TGTGCCACCAGCAGAGATGCCCCGGGGTCCAATGAGCAGTTCTTC

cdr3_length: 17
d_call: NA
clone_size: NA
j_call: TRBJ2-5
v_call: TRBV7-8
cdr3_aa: CASSLAGTTRDRETQYF
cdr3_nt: TGTGCCAGCAGCTTAGCGGGGACAACGCGGGATCGGGAGACCCAGTACTTC

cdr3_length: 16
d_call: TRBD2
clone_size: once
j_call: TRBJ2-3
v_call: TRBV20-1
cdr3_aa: CSARLWTSGGSDTQYF
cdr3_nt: TGCAGTGCTAGATTGTGGACTAGCGGAGGCTCAGATACGCAGTATTTT

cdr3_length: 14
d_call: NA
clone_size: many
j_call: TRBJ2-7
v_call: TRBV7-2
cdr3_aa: CASSLESGVLEQYF
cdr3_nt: TGTGCCAGCAGCTTAGAGTCAGGGGTTCTTGAGCAGTACTTC

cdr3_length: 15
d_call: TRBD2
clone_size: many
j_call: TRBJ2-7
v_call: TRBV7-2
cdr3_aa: CASSSGVTSGDEQYF
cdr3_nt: TGTGCCAGCAGCTCCGGAGTGACTAGCGGGGACGAGCAGTACTTC

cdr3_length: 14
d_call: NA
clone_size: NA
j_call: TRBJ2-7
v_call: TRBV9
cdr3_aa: CASSVGQVIYEQYF
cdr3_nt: TGTGCCAGCAGCGTAGGACAGGTTATCTACGAGCAGTACTTC

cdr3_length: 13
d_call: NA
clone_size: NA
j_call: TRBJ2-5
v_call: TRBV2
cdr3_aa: CASRGLSQETQYF
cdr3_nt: TGTGCCAGCCGGGGACTGTCACAAGAGACCCAGTACTTC

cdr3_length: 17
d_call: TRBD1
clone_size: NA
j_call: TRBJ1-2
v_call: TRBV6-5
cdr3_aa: CASSYTLGTARNYGYTF
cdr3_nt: TGTGCCAGCAGTTACACCCTAGGGACAGCACGTAACTATGGCTACACCTTC

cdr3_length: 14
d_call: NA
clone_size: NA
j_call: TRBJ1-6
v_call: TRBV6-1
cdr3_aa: CASSEATEIQPLHF
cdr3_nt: TGTGCCAGCAGTGAAGCGACGGAGATTCAACCCCTCCACTTT

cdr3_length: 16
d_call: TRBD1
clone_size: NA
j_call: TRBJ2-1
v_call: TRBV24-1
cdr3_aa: CATSDSATGGLDEQFF
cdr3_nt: TGTGCCACCAGTGATTCAGCCACAGGGGGCTTGGATGAGCAGTTCTTC

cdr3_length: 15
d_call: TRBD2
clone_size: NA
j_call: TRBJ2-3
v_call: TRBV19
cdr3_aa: CASTGLADETDTQYF
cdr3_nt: TGTGCCAGTACGGGACTAGCGGATGAGACAGATACGCAGTATTTT

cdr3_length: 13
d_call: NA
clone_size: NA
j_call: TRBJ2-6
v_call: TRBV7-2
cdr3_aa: CASDSSGANVLTF
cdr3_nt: TGTGCCAGCGACAGCTCTGGGGCCAACGTCCTGACTTTC

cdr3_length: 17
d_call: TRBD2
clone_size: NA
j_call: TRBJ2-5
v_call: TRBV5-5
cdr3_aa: CASSRLRLAGGIETQYF
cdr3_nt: TGTGCCAGCAGCAGGCTGAGACTAGCGGGGGGGATAGAGACCCAGTACTTC

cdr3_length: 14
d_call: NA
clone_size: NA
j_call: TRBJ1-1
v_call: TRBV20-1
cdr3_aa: CSASAGADNTEAFF
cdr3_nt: TGCAGTGCTAGTGCGGGGGCGGACAACACTGAAGCTTTCTTT

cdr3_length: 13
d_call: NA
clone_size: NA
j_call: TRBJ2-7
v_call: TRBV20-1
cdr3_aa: CSAMPGTTYEQYF
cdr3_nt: TGCAGTGCTATGCCGGGAACTACCTACGAGCAGTACTTC

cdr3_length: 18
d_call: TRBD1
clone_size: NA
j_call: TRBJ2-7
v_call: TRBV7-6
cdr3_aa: CASSLAGKAGGTVYEQYF
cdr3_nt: TGTGCCAGCAGCTTAGCTGGGAAGGCAGGGGGCACCGTCTACGAGCAGTACTTC

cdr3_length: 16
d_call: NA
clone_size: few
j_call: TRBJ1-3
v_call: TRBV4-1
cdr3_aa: CASSQDGPASGNTIYF
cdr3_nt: TGCGCCAGCAGCCAAGATGGCCCAGCTTCTGGAAACACCATATATTTT

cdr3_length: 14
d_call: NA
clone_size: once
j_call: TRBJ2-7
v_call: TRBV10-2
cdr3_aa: CASSSWRENYEQYF
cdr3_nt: TGCGCCAGCAGTTCGTGGAGGGAGAACTACGAGCAGTACTTC

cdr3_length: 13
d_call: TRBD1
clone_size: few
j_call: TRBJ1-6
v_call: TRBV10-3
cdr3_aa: CAIGGTGDSPLHF
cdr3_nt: TGTGCCATCGGCGGGACAGGGGATTCACCCCTCCACTTT

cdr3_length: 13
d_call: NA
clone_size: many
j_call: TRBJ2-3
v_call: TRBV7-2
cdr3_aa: CASSFRETDTQYF
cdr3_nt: TGTGCCAGCAGCTTCCGGGAGACAGATACGCAGTATTTT

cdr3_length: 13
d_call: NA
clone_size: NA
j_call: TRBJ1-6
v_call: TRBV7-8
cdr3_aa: CASSLPPGSPLHF
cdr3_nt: TGTGCCAGCAGCTTACCCCCGGGCTCACCCCTCCACTTT

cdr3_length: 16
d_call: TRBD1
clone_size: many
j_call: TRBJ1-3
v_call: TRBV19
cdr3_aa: CASSIVSRGTGNTIYF
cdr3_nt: TGTGCCAGTAGTATAGTGTCCAGGGGGACCGGGAACACCATATATTTT

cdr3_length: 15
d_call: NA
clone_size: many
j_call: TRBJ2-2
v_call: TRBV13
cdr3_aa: CASTPARGNTGELFF
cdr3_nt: TGTGCCAGCACTCCCGCGCGGGGGAACACCGGGGAGCTGTTTTTT

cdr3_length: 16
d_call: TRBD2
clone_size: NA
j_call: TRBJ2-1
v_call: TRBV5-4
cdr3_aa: CASSFGTSGTYNEQFF
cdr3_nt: TGTGCCAGCAGCTTCGGGACTAGCGGCACCTACAATGAGCAGTTCTTC

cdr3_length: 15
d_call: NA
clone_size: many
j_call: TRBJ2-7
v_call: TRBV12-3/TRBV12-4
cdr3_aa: CASSSHRGLLYEQYF
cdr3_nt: TGTGCCAGCAGTTCCCACAGGGGACTGTTGTACGAGCAGTACTTC

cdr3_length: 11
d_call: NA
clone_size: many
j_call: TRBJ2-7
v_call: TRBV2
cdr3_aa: CASSGGREQYF
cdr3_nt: TGTGCCAGCAGTGGGGGCCGCGAGCAGTACTTC

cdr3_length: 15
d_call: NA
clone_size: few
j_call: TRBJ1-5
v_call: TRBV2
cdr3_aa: CASSEYGVSNQPQHF
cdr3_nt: TGTGCCAGCAGTGAATACGGTGTCAGCAATCAGCCCCAGCATTTT

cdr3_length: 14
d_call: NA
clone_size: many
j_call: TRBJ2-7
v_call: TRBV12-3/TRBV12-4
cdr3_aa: CASSFYSSSYEQYF
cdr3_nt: TGTGCCAGCAGTTTTTATTCTAGCTCCTACGAGCAGTACTTC

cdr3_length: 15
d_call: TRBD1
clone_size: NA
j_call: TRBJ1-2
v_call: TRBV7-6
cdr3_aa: CASSLGTGVDYGYTF
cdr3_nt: TGTGCCAGCAGCTTAGGGACAGGGGTCGACTATGGCTACACCTTC

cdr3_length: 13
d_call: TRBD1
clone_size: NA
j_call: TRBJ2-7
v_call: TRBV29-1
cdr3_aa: CSVGDRVFGEQYF
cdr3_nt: TGCAGCGTTGGGGACAGGGTATTTGGCGAGCAGTACTTC

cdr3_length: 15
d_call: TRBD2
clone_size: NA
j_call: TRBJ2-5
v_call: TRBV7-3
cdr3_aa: CASSTSGGARETQYF
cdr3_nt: TGTGCCAGCAGCACTAGCGGGGGGGCACGAGAGACCCAGTACTTC

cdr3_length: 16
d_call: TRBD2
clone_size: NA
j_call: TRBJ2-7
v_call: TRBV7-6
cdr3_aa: CASSLRRGGSGNEQYF
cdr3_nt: TGTGCCAGCAGCTTAAGGCGGGGGGGCTCTGGCAACGAGCAGTACTTC

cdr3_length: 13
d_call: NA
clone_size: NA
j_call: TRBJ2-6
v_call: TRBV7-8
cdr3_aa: CASRSSGANVLTF
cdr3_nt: TGTGCCAGCCGTAGCTCTGGGGCCAACGTCCTGACTTTC

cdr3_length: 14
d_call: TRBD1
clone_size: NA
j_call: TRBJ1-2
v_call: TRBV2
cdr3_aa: CASSQRQGAYRYTF
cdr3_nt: TGTGCCAGCAGTCAACGACAGGGGGCGTATCGCTACACCTTC

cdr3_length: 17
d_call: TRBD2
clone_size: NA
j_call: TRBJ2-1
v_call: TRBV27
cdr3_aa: CASNPGLAVRSYNEQFF
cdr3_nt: TGTGCCAGCAATCCGGGACTAGCGGTACGCTCCTACAATGAGCAGTTCTTC

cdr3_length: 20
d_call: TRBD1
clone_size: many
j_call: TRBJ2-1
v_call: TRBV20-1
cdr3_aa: CSARDATGGARLSSYNEQFF
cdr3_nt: TGCAGTGCTAGAGATGCTACAGGGGGCGCACGACTGAGCTCCTACAATGAGCAGTTCTTC

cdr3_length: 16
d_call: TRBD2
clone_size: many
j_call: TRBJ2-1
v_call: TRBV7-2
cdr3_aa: CASSLAGGSVKNEQFF
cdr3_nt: TGTGCCAGCAGCTTAGCGGGAGGGAGCGTTAAGAATGAGCAGTTCTTC

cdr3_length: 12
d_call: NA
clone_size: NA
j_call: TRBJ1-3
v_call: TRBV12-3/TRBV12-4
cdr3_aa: CASSYSGGDEYF
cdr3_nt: TGTGCCAGCAGTTACTCGGGGGGGGATGAATATTTT

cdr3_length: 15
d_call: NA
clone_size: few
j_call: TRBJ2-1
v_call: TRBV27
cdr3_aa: CASRRQYSVYNEQFF
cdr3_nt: TGTGCCAGCAGGCGACAGTACTCCGTATACAATGAGCAGTTCTTC

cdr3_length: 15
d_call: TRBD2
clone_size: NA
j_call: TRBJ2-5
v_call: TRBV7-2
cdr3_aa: CASSRQTSEQETQYF
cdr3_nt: TGTGCCAGCAGCCGACAGACTAGCGAGCAAGAGACCCAGTACTTC

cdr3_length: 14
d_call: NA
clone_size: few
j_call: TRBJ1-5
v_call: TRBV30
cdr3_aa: CAWSPVHSNQPQHF
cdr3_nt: TGTGCCTGGAGTCCCGTTCATAGCAATCAGCCCCAGCATTTT

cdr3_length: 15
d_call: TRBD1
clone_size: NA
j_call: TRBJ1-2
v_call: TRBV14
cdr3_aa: CASSQVLLRGGGYTF
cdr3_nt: TGTGCCAGCAGCCAAGTCCTATTGCGAGGGGGCGGCTACACCTTC

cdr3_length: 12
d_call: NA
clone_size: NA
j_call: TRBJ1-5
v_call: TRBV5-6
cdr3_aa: CASSLDDQPQHF
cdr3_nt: TGTGCCAGCAGCTTGGATGATCAGCCCCAGCATTTT

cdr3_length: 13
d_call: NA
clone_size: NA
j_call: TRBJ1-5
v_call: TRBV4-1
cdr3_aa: CASSQADSQPQHF
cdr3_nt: TGCGCCAGCAGCCAAGCGGACAGCCAGCCCCAGCATTTT

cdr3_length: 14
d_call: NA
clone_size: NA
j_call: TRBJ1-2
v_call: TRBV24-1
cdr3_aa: CATRDRGSGGGYTF
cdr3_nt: TGTGCCACCAGAGATAGAGGTTCGGGAGGTGGCTACACCTTC

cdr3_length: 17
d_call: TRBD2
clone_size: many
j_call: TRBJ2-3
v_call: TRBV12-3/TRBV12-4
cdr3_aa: CASLGTSGRIGTDTQYF
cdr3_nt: TGTGCCAGCCTGGGAACTAGCGGGAGGATAGGCACAGATACGCAGTATTTT

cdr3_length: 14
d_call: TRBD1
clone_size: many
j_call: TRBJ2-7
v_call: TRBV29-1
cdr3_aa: CSASELQGRYEQYF
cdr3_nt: TGCAGCGCTAGTGAGTTACAGGGGCGCTACGAGCAGTACTTC

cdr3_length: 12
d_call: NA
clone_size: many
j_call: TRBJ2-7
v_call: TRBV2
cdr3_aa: CASSEVRYEQYF
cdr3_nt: TGTGCCAGCAGTGAAGTCCGCTACGAGCAGTACTTC

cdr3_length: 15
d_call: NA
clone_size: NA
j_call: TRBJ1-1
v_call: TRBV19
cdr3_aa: CASSIVRGRGTEAFF
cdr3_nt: TGTGCCAGTAGTATAGTGCGGGGACGAGGCACTGAAGCTTTCTTT